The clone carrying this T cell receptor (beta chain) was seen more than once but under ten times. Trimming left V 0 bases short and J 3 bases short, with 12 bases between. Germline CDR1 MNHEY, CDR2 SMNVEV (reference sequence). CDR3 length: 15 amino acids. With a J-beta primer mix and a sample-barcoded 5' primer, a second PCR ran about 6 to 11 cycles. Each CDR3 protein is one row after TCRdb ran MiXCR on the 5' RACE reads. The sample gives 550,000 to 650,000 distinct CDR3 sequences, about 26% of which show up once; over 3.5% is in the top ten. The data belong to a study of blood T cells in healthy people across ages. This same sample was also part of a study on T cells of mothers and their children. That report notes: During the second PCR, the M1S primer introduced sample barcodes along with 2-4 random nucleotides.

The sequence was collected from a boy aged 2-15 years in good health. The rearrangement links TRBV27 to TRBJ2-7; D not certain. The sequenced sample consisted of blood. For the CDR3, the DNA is TGTGCCAGCAGTTTATCTCCTGGTTGGGGCTACGAGCAGTACTTC. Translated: CASSLSPGWGYEQYF.